The 20 T cell receptor beta chains presented below share a single source sample, sequenced in a study of control samples from healthy donors and cancer patients. TCRdb's table, derived via immunoSEQ multiplex PCR, lists solely in-frame clones and lacks some. The sample lists more than 150,000 clones; about 93% were seen once. Sequencing was carried out using blood. These receptors originate from a man aged 50-60 years in good health.

The chain uses TRBV6-5 and TRBJ2-1; D is possibly TRBD2 (6 bases). Germline CDR1 and CDR2: MNHEY and SVGAGI. CDR3 length: 14 residues. V was cut by 8 bases and J by 0 bases, with 11 bases left in between. The CDR3 reads CASYGSASYNEQFF. CDR3 in DNA: TGTGCCAGCTACGGGAGTGCCTCCTACAATGAGCAGTTCTTC.

V is TRBV10-3 and J is TRBJ1-3; 12 bases match TRBD1. V was pared by 6 bases and J by 14 bases, with 11 bases of the junction left unmatched. The germline V gene encodes CDR1 ENHRY and CDR2 SYGVKD. The CDR3 has 14 residues. Written as DNA, the CDR3 is TGTGCCATCAGGCCCGGGACAGGGGGCACTTCCGTATATTTT. As protein: CAIRPGTGGTSVYF.

The rearrangement uses TRBV5-1 and TRBJ2-5; a weak D match, TRBD1 (6 bases). Trimming pared 0 bases from V and 5 bases from J, leaving 11 bases between. The germline V gene encodes CDR1 SGHRS and CDR2 YFSETQ. This CDR3 spans 14 amino acids. In DNA, the CDR3 is TGCGCCAGCAGCTTGGGGGGACACGGGGAGACCCAGTACTTC. It yields the protein CASSLGGHGETQYF.

The genes are TRBV12-3 or TRBV12-4 and TRBJ1-1, with TRBD1 identical over 7 bases. The junction had 9 bases not matched to a gene; V was cut back by 6 bases and J by 11 bases. The CDR3 spans 12 residues. The CDR3 reads CASSISQGLAFF. In DNA form, the CDR3 reads TGTGCCAGCAGCATATCACAGGGGTTGGCTTTCTTT.

This clone was observed a single time. This chain joins TRBV18 and TRBJ2-1; a weak D match, TRBD1 (7 bases). The V end was cut by 6 bases, the J end by 6 bases, with 21 bases between. The CDR3 contains 16 residues. Germline CDR1 reads KGHSH; CDR2 reads LQKENI. This CDR3 is CASSYLRGAVTNEQFF. CDR3 bases: TGTGCCAGCTCTTACCTCAGGGGGGCCGTCACCAATGAGCAGTTCTTC. Looking up the rest from reference TRBV18 and TRBJ2-1 gives the full variable domain: NAGVMQNPRHLVRRRGQEARLRCSPMKGHSHVYWYRQLPEEGLKFMVYLQKENIIDESGMPKERFSAEFPKEGPSILRIQQVVRGDSAAYFCASSYLRGAVTNEQFFGPGTRLTVL.

The CDR3: CASSRPGLATGNEQFF. The CDR3 DNA is TGTGCCAGCAGCCGGCCGGGACTAGCGACCGGCAATGAGCAGTTCTTC. The chain has TRBV14 and TRBJ2-1; 10 bases fit TRBD2. The J segment lost 6 bases and the V segment lost 4 bases, leaving 9 bases of the junction unmatched. The germline V gene encodes CDR1 SGHDN and CDR2 FVKESK. This CDR3 spans 16 amino acids. The variable domain in full, with the rest retrieved from reference TRBV14 and TRBJ2-1, is EAGVTQFPSHSVIEKGQTVTLRCDPISGHDNLYWYRRVMGKEIKFLLHFVKESKQDESGMPNNRFLAERTGGTYSTLKVQPAELEDSGVYFCASSRPGLATGNEQFFGPGTRLTVL.

This clone showed up just a few times. This chain links TRBV6-1 with TRBJ1-3; D unclear. The CDR3 has 17 residues. CDR1 MNHNS and CDR2 SASEGT come from the germline V gene. V was pared by 1 base and J by 0 bases, with 13 bases between. CDR3 region: CASSEGRNWLSGNTIYF. As DNA, the CDR3 is TGTGCCAGCAGTGAAGGGCGAAATTGGCTCTCTGGAAACACCATATATTTT.

The chain has TRBV28 and TRBJ2-1; tentatively, D is TRBD2 (6 bases). Germline loops: CDR1 MDHEN, CDR2 SYDVKM. CDR3 size: 15 residues. The V gene lost 7 bases and the J gene lost 4 bases, with 17 bases spanning the gap. The DNA of the CDR3 is TGTGCCAGCAACCCTACGAGCGGGCTATACAATGAGCAGTTCTTC. It is translated as CASNPTSGLYNEQFF.

This chain joins TRBV18 and TRBJ1-1, with TRBD1 as a possible D gene (5 bases). The CDR3 is 15 residues long. The V end lost 6 bases, the J end lost 0 bases, and 14 bases lay between the germline ends. CDR1 is KGHSH, CDR2 LQKENI, per germline. The CDR3 DNA is TGTGCCAGCTCCCATCGGGGCGAATTGAACACTGAAGCTTTCTTT. Its translation is CASSHRGELNTEAFF.

The gene calls are TRBV14 and TRBJ1-1; D call uncertain. Trimming cost V 3 bases and J 11 bases, with 10 bases left between them. Looked up from germline, CDR1 is SGHDN and CDR2 is FVKESK. There are 11 residues in the CDR3. CDR3 region: CASSHWGYAFF. The CDR3 DNA sequence: TGTGCCAGCAGCCATTGGGGTTATGCTTTCTTT. Full variable domain (remainder filled in from reference TRBV14 and TRBJ1-1): EAGVTQFPSHSVIEKGQTVTLRCDPISGHDNLYWYRRVMGKEIKFLLHFVKESKQDESGMPNNRFLAERTGGTYSTLKVQPAELEDSGVYFCASSHWGYAFFGQGTRLTVV.

The rearrangement uses TRBV2 and TRBJ2-7; D gene unclear. The CDR3 is 11 residues long. Germline V lookup: CDR1 SNHLY, CDR2 FYNNEI. Trimming cost V 10 bases and J 2 bases, with 9 bases left between them. CDR3: CATTSTYEQYF. The CDR3 region has the DNA TGTGCCACAACCTCGACCTACGAGCAGTACTTC.

This clone was seen once. This rearrangement joins TRBV5-1 to TRBJ1-2; 7 nucleotides align to TRBD1. Germline trimming cut 2 bases from V and 7 bases from J; bases unmatched to any gene: 5. This CDR3 contains 13 residues. CDR1 and CDR2 (germline): SGHRS, YFSETQ. The CDR3, as DNA: TGCGCCAGCAGCTTACAGGGGAATGGTGGCTACACCTTC. The encoded protein is CASSLQGNGGYTF.

In this sample, this clone turned up a few times. The chain employs TRBV19 and TRBJ1-4; maybe TRBD1 (6 bases). The germline V and J ends were trimmed by 5 bases and 7 bases, with 11 bases remaining between them. Germline CDR1 reads LNHDA; CDR2 reads SQIVND (reference sequence). This CDR3 comprises 13 residues. CDR3 sequence reads: CASSGQGLEKLFF. CDR3 coding DNA: TGTGCCAGTAGTGGTCAGGGGCTTGAAAAACTGTTTTTT. Variable domain in full (rest from reference TRBV19 and TRBJ1-4): DGGITQSPKYLFRKEGQNVTLSCEQNLNHDAMYWYRQDPGQGLRLIYYSQIVNDFQKGDIAEGYSVSREKKESFPLTVTSAQKNPTAFYLCASSGQGLEKLFFGSGTQLSVL.

The chain links TRBV4-1 to TRBJ2-5; D is unclear. V lost 3 bases and J 9 bases, leaving 14 bases between the germline ends. Germline values: CDR1 MGHRA, CDR2 YSYEKL. The CDR3 sequence is 13 residues long. DNA of the CDR3: TGCGCCAGCAGCCAGGCCGATGGAGTGGCCCAGTACTTC. Its protein product is CASSQADGVAQYF.

The chain couples TRBV9 to TRBJ2-1; no clear D gene. CDR3 length: 17 amino acids. Per germline, CDR1 SGDLS and CDR2 YYNGEE. The germline V and J ends were trimmed by 2 bases and 0 bases, with 15 bases remaining between them. For the CDR3, the DNA is TGTGCCAGCAGCGTGGATCTAGGTGTAAGCTCCTACAATGAGCAGTTCTTC. Residues: CASSVDLGVSSYNEQFF.

This clone counts as large (0.1 to 1%). The chain couples TRBV5-6 to TRBJ2-7; TRBD2 aligns across 8 bases. Germline assignment: CDR1 SGHDT and CDR2 YYEEEE. Trimming removed 3 bases from V and 4 bases from J; junction bases left unmatched: 6. There are 14 residues in the CDR3. Written as DNA, the CDR3 is TGTGCCAGCAGCTGGAGCGGGAGTCCTTACGAGCAGTACTTC. This codes for CASSWSGSPYEQYF.

The gene calls are TRBV10-3 and TRBJ2-7, with D maybe TRBD1 (6 bases). The CDR3 sequence is 12 residues long. The germline gives CDR1 ENHRY, CDR2 SYGVKD. V lost 3 bases to trimming and J lost 3 bases, with 6 bases between them. The chain's CDR3 is CAISDRGYEQYF. CDR3 DNA: TGTGCCATCAGTGACAGGGGCTACGAGCAGTACTTC.

The CDR3 region has the DNA TGTGCCAGCAGTTTGAGGTTCCGGGAGACCCAGTACTTC. This codes for CASSLRFRETQYF. The chain couples TRBV27 to TRBJ2-5, with D uncertain. Germline V gene lookup returns CDR1 MNHEY and CDR2 SMNVEV (reference sequence). The CDR3 sequence is 13 residues long. The V and J ends lost 3 bases and 5 bases respectively, with 10 bases between them.

This chain joins TRBV28 and TRBJ1-4; a weak D match, TRBD1 (6 bases). V lost 4 bases and J lost 0, with 18 bases in between. The CDR3 contains 18 residues. In germline, CDR1 is MDHEN, CDR2 SYDVKM. CDR3 in DNA: TGTGCCAGCAGTTCCGCGGGACACACCATTACAACTAATGAAAAACTGTTTTTT. Protein sequence: CASSSAGHTITTNEKLFF.

This clone occurred once. The CDR3 spells CASSESTGPEANYGYTF. The CDR3 DNA follows: TGCGCCAGCAGTGAGTCGACCGGGCCCGAGGCAAACTATGGCTACACCTTC. The rearrangement uses TRBV10-2 and TRBJ1-2; unclear D gene. Per germline, CDR1 WSHSY and CDR2 SAAADI. The ends were cut back, 0 bases at V and 2 bases at J, with 16 bases in the middle. The CDR3 spans 17 residues.